These 27 T cell receptor beta chains were sequenced from one sample in a study of blood T cell repertoires in COVID-19. Assay used: immunoSEQ multiplex PCR; TCRdb lists only in-frame clones, some missing. This sample has 220,000 or so clones; about 86% occur once, and the top ten carry roughly 14%. Sequenced material: PBMCs or T cells enriched from blood (not recorded which). All receptors come from a woman aged 45-59 years with acute COVID-19.

The chain has TRBV6-1 and TRBJ2-7; TRBD1 might be the D (5 bases). From germline, CDR1 is MNHNS and CDR2 SASEGT. Trimming removed 0 bases at V and 4 bases at J, with 10 bases between. The CDR3 totals 14 residues. The CDR3: CASSEARTFYEQYF. DNA for the CDR3: TGTGCCAGCAGTGAAGCGAGGACATTTTACGAGCAGTACTTC.

The chain combines TRBV24-1 with TRBJ2-2; D ambiguous. The CDR3 runs 14 residues. Trimming removed 6 bases from V and 0 bases from J, with 7 bases in between. Germline V gene sequence: CDR1 KGHDR, CDR2 SFDVKD. DNA of the CDR3: TGTGCCACCAGTCACTATTCGAACACCGGGGAGCTGTTTTTT. Its translation: CATSHYSNTGELFF.

The rearrangement joins TRBV6-5 to TRBJ1-5; D is uncertain. The V end was cut by 5 bases, the J end by 0 bases, with 11 bases between. This CDR3 is built from 15 residues. Per germline, CDR1 MNHEY and CDR2 SVGAGI. CDR3 loop: CASSRQGLSNQPQHF. The CDR3 DNA reads as TGTGCCAGCAGTAGACAAGGCCTTAGCAATCAGCCCCAGCATTTT.

V and J are TRBV30 and TRBJ1-1, with D possibly TRBD1 on 6 matching bases. Trimming removed 2 bases at V and 0 bases at J, with 25 bases between. CDR1 and CDR2 from the germline V gene are GTSNPN and SVGIG (reference sequence). The CDR3 consists of 19 residues. CDR3 residues: CAWSLPALYPRGLNTEAFF. In DNA form, the CDR3 reads TGTGCCTGGAGTCTCCCCGCCCTTTATCCCAGGGGACTGAACACTGAAGCTTTCTTT.

A single count supports this clone. The J gene is TRBJ2-5, the V gene TRBV6-2 or TRBV6-3, with unresolved D. The germline V gene has CDR1 MNHEY and CDR2 SVGEGT. V was shortened by 4 bases and J by 5 bases, with 11 bases between the two germline ends. There are 13 residues in the CDR3. The CDR3 is CASSFPNEETQYF. The CDR3, as DNA: TGTGCCAGCAGTTTCCCGAACGAGGAGACCCAGTACTTC.

The chain has TRBV19 and TRBJ1-1, with no clear D. The CDR3 spans 13 residues. Trimming took 6 bases from V and 3 from J, leaving 11 bases between them. The V gene's germline CDR1 is LNHDA and CDR2 SQIVND (reference sequence). CDR3 residues: CASRGELHTEAFF. DNA of the CDR3: TGTGCCAGTAGGGGAGAGCTCCACACTGAAGCTTTCTTT.

The rearrangement joins TRBV7-2 to TRBJ2-2; D perhaps matches TRBD2 (6 bases). The germline gives CDR1 SGHTA, CDR2 FQGNSA. With 5 bases removed from V and 3 bases from J, the gap between germline ends came to 13 bases. The CDR3 loop spans 15 amino acids. In DNA form, the CDR3 reads TGTGCCAGCAGCCGGCGGGGTCTCCACACCGGGGAGCTGTTTTTT. This sequence encodes CASSRRGLHTGELFF.

The rearrangement links TRBV28 to TRBJ1-2; tentatively, D is TRBD1 (6 bases). Germline CDR1 MDHEN, CDR2 SYDVKM. There are 14 residues in the CDR3. V was pared by 10 bases and J by 8 bases, with 23 bases between. The CDR3 DNA is TGTGCCACCAAAGTAGGGGGGGGCGCTGTAGGCTACACCTTC. This translates into CATKVGGGAVGYTF.

The gene calls are TRBV28 and TRBJ2-7; 8 bases match TRBD2. This CDR3 comprises 15 residues. Germline lookup yields CDR1 MDHEN and CDR2 SYDVKM. J was trimmed by 4 bases and V by 6 bases; bases with no gene match: 11. The CDR3 sequence is CASRGTSGTPYEQYF. The CDR3 DNA reads TGTGCCAGCAGGGGTACTAGCGGAACCCCGTACGAGCAGTACTTC. Complete variable domain (other parts from reference TRBV28 and TRBJ2-7): DVKVTQSSRYLVKRTGEKVFLECVQDMDHENMFWYRQDPGLGLRLIYFSYDVKMKEKGDIPEGYSVSREKKERFSLILESASTNQTSMYLCASRGTSGTPYEQYFGPGTRLTVT.

The gene calls are TRBV12-3 or TRBV12-4 and TRBJ2-1; D is ambiguous. V dropped 4 bases and J dropped 5 bases, with 9 bases sitting between them. There are 13 residues in the CDR3. The CDR3 bases are TGTGCCAGCAGTTGGCGGCAAAACAATGAGCAGTTCTTC. Protein: CASSWRQNNEQFF.

The gene calls are TRBV4-1 and TRBJ1-4; 10 bases map to TRBD1. The germline CDR1 and CDR2 sequences are MGHRA and YSYEKL. Unmatched junction bases numbered 18, after V lost 4 bases and J lost 7 bases. The CDR3 loop spans 19 amino acids. CDR3 DNA: TGCGCCAGCAGCCTCACCCTAGGTCTCACCGGGACAGGGGTTGAAAAACTGTTTTTT. It encodes CASSLTLGLTGTGVEKLFF.

The chain couples TRBV24-1 to TRBJ2-3, with D perhaps TRBD1 (5 bases). Deletions cut 3 bases from V and 5 bases from J, with 11 bases between. The CDR3 runs to 14 residues. Germline V gene data show CDR1 as KGHDR and CDR2 as SFDVKD. CDR3: CATSDPLGVDTQYF. CDR3 bases: TGTGCCACCAGTGATCCTTTAGGGGTAGATACGCAGTATTTT.

This chain uses TRBV28 with TRBJ2-7; 9 nucleotides match TRBD2. V shed 4 bases, J shed 7 bases, and the junction held 11 bases outside the gene matches. Germline V lookup: CDR1 MDHEN, CDR2 SYDVKM. CDR3 length equals 15 residues. CDR3 residues: CASSSPSGTPLEQYF. CDR3 nucleotides: TGTGCCAGCAGTTCACCTAGCGGGACCCCTTTGGAGCAGTACTTC. The whole variable domain, filled in from reference TRBV28 and TRBJ2-7, reads DVKVTQSSRYLVKRTGEKVFLECVQDMDHENMFWYRQDPGLGLRLIYFSYDVKMKEKGDIPEGYSVSREKKERFSLILESASTNQTSMYLCASSSPSGTPLEQYFGPGTRLTVT.

V usage is TRBV5-1 and J usage is TRBJ2-7; TRBD1 aligns across 11 bases. The V segment lost 5 bases and the J segment 4 bases; nucleotides outside the gene matches: 5. Germline values: CDR1 SGHRS, CDR2 YFSETQ. The CDR3 covers 14 residues. Written as DNA, the CDR3 is TGCGCCAGCAGACCCGGACAGGGGGCATACGAGCAGTACTTC. This gives the protein CASRPGQGAYEQYF.

CDR3: CASSSYPRQGASNEQFF. CDR3 bases: TGTGCCAGCAGCTCTTACCCAAGACAGGGGGCGAGCAATGAGCAGTTCTTC. V usage is TRBV11-2 and J usage is TRBJ2-1, with 10 positions matching TRBD1. Germline V lookup: CDR1 SGHAT, CDR2 FQNNGV. CDR3 length equals 17 residues. V lost 4 bases, J lost 6 bases, and 12 bases stayed unmatched.

The gene calls are TRBV27 and TRBJ1-2; TRBD1 aligns across 7 bases. The V and J ends lost 6 bases and 1 base, in that order; junction bases with no gene match: 8. This CDR3 has 15 amino acids. Germline V gene data show CDR1 as MNHEY and CDR2 as SMNVEV (reference sequence). CDR3 protein: CASRSIRDSNYGYTF. CDR3 nucleotides: TGTGCCAGCAGATCCATACGGGACAGTAACTATGGCTACACCTTC.

This clone was seen repeatedly, ten times or more. This chain uses TRBV6-1 with TRBJ2-7; 10 bases are shared with TRBD2. CDR3 length: 17 residues. Germline V gene data show CDR1 as MNHNS and CDR2 as SASEGT. The ends lost 0 bases at V and 4 bases at J; junction bases unmatched: 9. Here the CDR3 reads CASSEAPGASGSYEQYF. The CDR3 DNA follows: TGTGCCAGCAGTGAAGCGCCCGGGGCTAGCGGGAGTTACGAGCAGTACTTC.

The chain couples TRBV19 to TRBJ2-7, with D uncertain. Trimming pared 0 bases from V and 2 bases from J, leaving 14 bases between. Germline V CDR1 and CDR2: LNHDA, SQIVND (reference sequence). The CDR3 runs to 16 residues. The DNA of the CDR3 is TGTGCCAGTAGTATAGAAATACAGAGACCTGCCTACGAGCAGTACTTC. Its protein product is CASSIEIQRPAYEQYF.

This clone was seen just once. The chain joins TRBV7-3 to TRBJ2-2; D not certain. Trimming removed 2 bases from V and 5 bases from J, with 15 bases in between. The germline V gene encodes CDR1 SGHTA and CDR2 FQGTGA. The CDR3 is 16 amino acids. This CDR3 is CASSLWAWSETGELFF. CDR3 sequence (DNA): TGTGCCAGCAGCTTATGGGCTTGGTCGGAAACCGGGGAGCTGTTTTTT.

This clone was observed a single time. The V call is TRBV29-1, the J call TRBJ2-1; D might be TRBD2 (7 bases). Germline assignment: CDR1 SQVTM and CDR2 ANQGSEA. V was trimmed by 5 bases and J by 0 bases, leaving 17 bases between them. The CDR3 has 16 amino acids. CDR3 residues: CSVRTGSGISYNEQFF. In nucleotides, the CDR3 is TGCAGCGTTCGAACAGGGAGCGGGATCTCCTACAATGAGCAGTTCTTC.

The chain recombines TRBV3-1 (or the pseudogene TRBV3-2) with TRBJ2-7; TRBD1 agrees at 9 bases. Losses at the gene ends were 1 base for V and 3 bases for J; bases not matched to a gene: 7. This CDR3 has 16 residues. Germline V CDR1 and CDR2: LGHDT, YNNKEL (reference sequence). The CDR3 nucleotides read TGTGCCAGCAGCCAAGCTGGGACAGGGAGGCTCTACGAGCAGTACTTC. Amino acids: CASSQAGTGRLYEQYF.

This chain connects TRBV27 to TRBJ1-4, with D unclear. The CDR3 is 15 amino acids. The V gene lost 5 bases and the J gene lost 8 bases, with 18 bases spanning the gap. Germline-derived CDR1 and CDR2 are MNHEY and SMNVEV (reference sequence). The CDR3 DNA reads as TGTGCCAGCAGTAACTACCCAAGGTTTCGAGAAAAACTGTTTTTT. Its translation is CASSNYPRFREKLFF.

In its sample, this clone was seen a few times. V gene TRBV28 combines with J gene TRBJ1-6; TRBD1 is a possible D gene (5 bases). Trimming stripped 6 bases from V and 7 bases from J, with 7 bases between. CDR1 MDHEN and CDR2 SYDVKM come from the germline V gene. There are 12 residues in the CDR3. In DNA, the CDR3 is TGTGCCAGCAGCCCAGGGAATTCACCCCTCCACTTT. It encodes CASSPGNSPLHF.

Only one count was recorded for this clone. The chain combines TRBV5-4 with TRBJ1-1, with TRBD1 matching over 7 bases. The junction had 4 bases not matched to a gene; V was cut back by 1 base and J by 7 bases. CDR3 size: 13 residues. Germline CDR1 SGHNT, CDR2 YYREEE (reference sequence). CDR3 in DNA: TGTGCCAGCAGCTTGACAGGGACAGATGAAGCTTTCTTT. It encodes CASSLTGTDEAFF.

The chain employs TRBV5-1 and TRBJ2-3; 9 bases align to TRBD2. The trim removed 5 bases at V and 1 base at J, leaving 5 bases unmatched. The CDR3 is 15 residues long. Germline loops: CDR1 SGHRS, CDR2 YFSETQ. This CDR3 reads CASSWTSDRTDTQYF. In nucleotides, the CDR3 is TGCGCCAGCAGTTGGACTAGCGACCGCACAGATACGCAGTATTTT.

V usage is TRBV5-3 and J usage is TRBJ2-7; D gene unclear. TRBV5-3 is sorted into the ORF group, with uncertain function. Trimming took 0 bases from V and 2 from J, leaving 21 bases between them. CDR3 length: 18 amino acids. CDR3 sequence: CARSLDRLGYVRPYEQYF. Written as DNA, the CDR3 is TGTGCCAGAAGCTTGGACCGTCTCGGGTATGTGAGACCCTACGAGCAGTACTTC.

The chain combines TRBV28 with TRBJ2-1; TRBD2 matches at 10 bases. The CDR3 is 14 residues long. J lost 5 bases, V lost 7 bases, and 5 bases had no gene match. Germline CDR1 is MDHEN and CDR2 is SYDVKM. CDR3 sequence reads: CASNVAGGNNEQFF. The CDR3 nucleotides are TGTGCCAGCAACGTAGCGGGAGGCAACAATGAGCAGTTCTTC.